Below, one T cell receptor (beta chain) is given with its context. Its antigen remains unidentified. Germline CDR1 and CDR2: SGHVS and FNYEAQ. The CDR3 covers 15 residues. V gave up 2 bases and J gave up 0 bases, with 8 bases separating them. The sample is drawn from a study of OX40 agonist ivuxolimab in advanced cancers. Regarding the study as a whole: The study found that CD8+ T cells averaged more expanded clones than CD4+.

Produced via immunoSEQ multiplex PCR; TCRdb's table is partial and in-frame only. The sample carries roughly 97,000 clones, roughly nine tenths recorded once. The source material was CD4+ or CD8+ T cells sorted from blood, sampled in a trial of the OX40 agonist ivuxolimab. The chain employs TRBV7-6 and TRBJ1-5; possibly TRBD1 for D (6 bases). The receptor's source is an adult with an advanced solid tumor such as melanoma, head and neck, liver or kidney cancer. The CDR3 nucleotides are TGTGCCAGCAGCTTAAAAGGGGGTAGCAATCAGCCCCAGCATTTT. Translated: CASSLKGGSNQPQHF.